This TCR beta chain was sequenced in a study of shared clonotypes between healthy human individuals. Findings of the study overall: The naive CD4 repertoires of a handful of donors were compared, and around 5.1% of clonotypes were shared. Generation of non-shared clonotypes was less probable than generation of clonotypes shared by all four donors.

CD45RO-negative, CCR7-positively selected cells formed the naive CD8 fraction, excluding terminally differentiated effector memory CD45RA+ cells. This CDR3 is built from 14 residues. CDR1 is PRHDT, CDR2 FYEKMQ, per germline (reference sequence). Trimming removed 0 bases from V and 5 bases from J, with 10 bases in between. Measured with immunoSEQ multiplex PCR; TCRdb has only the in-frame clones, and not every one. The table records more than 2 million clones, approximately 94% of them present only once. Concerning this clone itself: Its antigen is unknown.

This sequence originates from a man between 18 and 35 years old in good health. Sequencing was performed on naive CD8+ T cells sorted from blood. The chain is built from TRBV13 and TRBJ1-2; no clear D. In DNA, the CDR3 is TGTGCCAGCAGCTTAGGGGGGTTAGAATATGGCTACACCTTC. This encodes CASSLGGLEYGYTF.